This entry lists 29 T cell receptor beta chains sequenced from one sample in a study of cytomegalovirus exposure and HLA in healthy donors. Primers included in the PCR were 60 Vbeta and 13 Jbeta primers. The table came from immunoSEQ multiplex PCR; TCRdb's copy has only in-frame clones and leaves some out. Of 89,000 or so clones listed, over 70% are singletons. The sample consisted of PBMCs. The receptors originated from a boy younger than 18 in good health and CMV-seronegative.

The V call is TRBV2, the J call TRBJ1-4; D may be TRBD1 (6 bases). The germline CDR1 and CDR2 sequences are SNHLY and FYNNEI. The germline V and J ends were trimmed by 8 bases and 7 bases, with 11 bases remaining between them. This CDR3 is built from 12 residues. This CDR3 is CASLGRGEKLFF. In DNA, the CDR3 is TGTGCCAGCCTCGGCAGGGGTGAAAAACTGTTTTTT.

CDR3 protein: CASSHREDQPQHF. The CDR3 region has the DNA TGTGCCAGCAGTCACCGGGAGGATCAGCCCCAGCATTTT. The chain uses TRBV6-5 and TRBJ1-5; D is unresolved. This CDR3 comprises 13 residues. CDR1 is MNHEY, CDR2 SVGAGI, per germline. The V end was cut by 5 bases, the J end by 5 bases, with 10 bases between.

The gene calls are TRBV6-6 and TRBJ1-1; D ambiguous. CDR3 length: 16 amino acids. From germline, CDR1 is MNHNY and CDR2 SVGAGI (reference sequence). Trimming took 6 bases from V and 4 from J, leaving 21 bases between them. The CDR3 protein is CASRVRRNRLGTEAFF. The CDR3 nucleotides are TGTGCCAGCAGAGTCCGACGTAACCGACTGGGCACTGAAGCTTTCTTT.

In DNA form, the CDR3 reads TGTGCCAGCAGCCCCCCAGGCAATCAGCCCCAGCATTTT. This codes for CASSPPGNQPQHF. This chain links TRBV28 with TRBJ1-5; D unresolved. V was pared by 6 bases and J by 2 bases, with 8 bases between. CDR3 length: 13 residues. Germline V CDR1 and CDR2: MDHEN, SYDVKM.

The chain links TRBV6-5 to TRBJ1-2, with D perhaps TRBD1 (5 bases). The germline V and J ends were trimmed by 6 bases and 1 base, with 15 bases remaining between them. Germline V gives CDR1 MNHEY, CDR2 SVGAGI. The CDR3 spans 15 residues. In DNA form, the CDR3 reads TGTGCCAGCAGCTCGAGGGACTTCTTTAACTATGGCTACACCTTC. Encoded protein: CASSSRDFFNYGYTF.

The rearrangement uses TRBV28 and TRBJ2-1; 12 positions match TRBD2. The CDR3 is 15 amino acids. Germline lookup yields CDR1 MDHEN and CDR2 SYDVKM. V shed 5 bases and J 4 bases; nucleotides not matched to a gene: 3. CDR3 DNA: TGTGCCAGCAGTGTAACTAGCGGGGGGTACAATGAGCAGTTCTTC. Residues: CASSVTSGGYNEQFF.

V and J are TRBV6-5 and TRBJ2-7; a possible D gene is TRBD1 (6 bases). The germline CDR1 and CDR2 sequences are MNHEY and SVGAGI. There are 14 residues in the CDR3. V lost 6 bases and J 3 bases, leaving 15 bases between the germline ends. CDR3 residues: CASRTIGGYYEQYF. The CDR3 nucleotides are TGTGCCAGCAGAACGATAGGGGGATACTACGAGCAGTACTTC.

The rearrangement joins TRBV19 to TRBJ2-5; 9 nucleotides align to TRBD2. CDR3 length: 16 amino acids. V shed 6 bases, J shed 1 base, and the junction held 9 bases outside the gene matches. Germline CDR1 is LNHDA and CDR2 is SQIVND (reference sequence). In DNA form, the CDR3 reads TGTGCCAGTAGCGAGTTAGCGGGGGAAAGCCAAGAGACCCAGTACTTC. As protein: CASSELAGESQETQYF.

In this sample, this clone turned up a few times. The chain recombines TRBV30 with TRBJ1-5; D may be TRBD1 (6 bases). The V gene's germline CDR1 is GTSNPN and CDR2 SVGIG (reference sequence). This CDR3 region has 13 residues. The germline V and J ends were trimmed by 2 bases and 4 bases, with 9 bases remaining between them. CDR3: CAWSNQGNQPQHF. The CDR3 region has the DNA TGTGCCTGGAGTAACCAGGGGAATCAGCCCCAGCATTTT.

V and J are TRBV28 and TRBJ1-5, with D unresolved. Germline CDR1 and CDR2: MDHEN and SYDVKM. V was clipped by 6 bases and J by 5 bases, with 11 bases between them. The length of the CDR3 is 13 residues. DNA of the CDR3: TGTGCCAGCAGGGGGAGGAATGATCAGCCCCAGCATTTT. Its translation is CASRGRNDQPQHF.

The CDR3 nucleotides read TGTGCCAGCAGCATTAGCGGGGGGGCGGACGAGCAGTACTTC. Its translation: CASSISGGADEQYF. The rearrangement links TRBV9 to TRBJ2-7, with TRBD2 matching over 11 bases. Germline assignment: CDR1 SGDLS and CDR2 YYNGEE. The ends lost 4 bases at V and 5 bases at J; junction bases unmatched: 5. The CDR3 is 14 residues long.

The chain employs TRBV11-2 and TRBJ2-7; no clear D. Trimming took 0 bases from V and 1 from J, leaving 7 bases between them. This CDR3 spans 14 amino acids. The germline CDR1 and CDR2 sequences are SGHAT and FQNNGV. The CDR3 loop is CASSLDRLSYEQYF. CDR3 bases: TGTGCCAGCAGCTTAGATAGATTATCCTACGAGCAGTACTTC.

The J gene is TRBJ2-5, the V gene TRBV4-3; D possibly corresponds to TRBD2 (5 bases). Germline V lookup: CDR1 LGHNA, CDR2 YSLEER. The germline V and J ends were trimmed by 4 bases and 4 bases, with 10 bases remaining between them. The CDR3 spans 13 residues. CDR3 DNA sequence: TGCGCCAGCAGCCGGGAGAGAAGAGAGACCCAGTACTTC. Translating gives CASSRERRETQYF.

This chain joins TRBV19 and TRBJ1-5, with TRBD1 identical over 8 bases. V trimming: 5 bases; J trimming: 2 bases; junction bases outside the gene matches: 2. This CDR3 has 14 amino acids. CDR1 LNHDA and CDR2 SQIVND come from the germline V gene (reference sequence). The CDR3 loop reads CASSDRGGNQPQHF. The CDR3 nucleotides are TGTGCCAGTAGTGACAGGGGTGGCAATCAGCCCCAGCATTTT.

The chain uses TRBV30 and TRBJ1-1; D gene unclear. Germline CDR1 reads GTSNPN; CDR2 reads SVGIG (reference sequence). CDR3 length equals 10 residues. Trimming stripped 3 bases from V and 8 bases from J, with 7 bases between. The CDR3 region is CAWRAPEAFF. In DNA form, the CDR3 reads TGTGCCTGGAGAGCTCCAGAAGCTTTCTTT.

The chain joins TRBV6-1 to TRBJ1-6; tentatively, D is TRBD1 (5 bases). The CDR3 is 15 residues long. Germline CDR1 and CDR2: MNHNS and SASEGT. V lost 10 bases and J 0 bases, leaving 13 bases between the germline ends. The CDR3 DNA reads TGTGCCATCACCACTGACAGCTCCTATAATTCACCCCTCCACTTT. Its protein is CAITTDSSYNSPLHF.

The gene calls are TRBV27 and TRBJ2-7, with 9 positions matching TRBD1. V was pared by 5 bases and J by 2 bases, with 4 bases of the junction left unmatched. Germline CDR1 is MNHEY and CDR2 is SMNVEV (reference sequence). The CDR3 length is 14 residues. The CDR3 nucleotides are TGTGCCAGCAGTCGCGGACAGGGGCCCTACGAGCAGTACTTC. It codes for CASSRGQGPYEQYF.

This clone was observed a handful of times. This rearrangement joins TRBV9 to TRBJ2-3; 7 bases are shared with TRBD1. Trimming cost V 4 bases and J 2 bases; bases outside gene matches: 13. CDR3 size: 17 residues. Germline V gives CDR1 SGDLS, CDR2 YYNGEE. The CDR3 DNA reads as TGTGCCAGCAGCCACACTCAGCCGGGACAGCTCACAGATACGCAGTATTTT. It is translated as CASSHTQPGQLTDTQYF.

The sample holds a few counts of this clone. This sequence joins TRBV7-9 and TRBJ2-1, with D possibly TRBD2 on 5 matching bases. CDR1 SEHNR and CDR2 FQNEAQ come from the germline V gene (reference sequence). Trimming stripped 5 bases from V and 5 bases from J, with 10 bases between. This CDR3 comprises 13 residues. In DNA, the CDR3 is TGTGCCAGCAGCCAGAGGACTGACAATGAGCAGTTCTTC. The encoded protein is CASSQRTDNEQFF.

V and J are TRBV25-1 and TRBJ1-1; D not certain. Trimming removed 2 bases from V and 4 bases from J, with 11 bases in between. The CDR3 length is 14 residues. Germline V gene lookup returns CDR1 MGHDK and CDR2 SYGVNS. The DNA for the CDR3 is TGTGCCAGCAGTGAACCGACGGGTTCCACTGAAGCTTTCTTT. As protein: CASSEPTGSTEAFF.

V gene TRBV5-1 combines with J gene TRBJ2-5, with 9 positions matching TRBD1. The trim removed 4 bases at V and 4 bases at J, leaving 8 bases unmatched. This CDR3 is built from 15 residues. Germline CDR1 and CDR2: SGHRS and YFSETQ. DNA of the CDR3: TGCGCCAGCAGCCCCCCCGCACAGGGGGCAGAGACCCAGTACTTC. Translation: CASSPPAQGAETQYF.

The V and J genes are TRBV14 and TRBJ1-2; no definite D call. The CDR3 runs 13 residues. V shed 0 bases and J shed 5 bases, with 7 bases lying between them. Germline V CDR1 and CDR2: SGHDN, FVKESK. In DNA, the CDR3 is TGTGCCAGCAGCCAAGATCACAGTTATGGCTACACCTTC. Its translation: CASSQDHSYGYTF.

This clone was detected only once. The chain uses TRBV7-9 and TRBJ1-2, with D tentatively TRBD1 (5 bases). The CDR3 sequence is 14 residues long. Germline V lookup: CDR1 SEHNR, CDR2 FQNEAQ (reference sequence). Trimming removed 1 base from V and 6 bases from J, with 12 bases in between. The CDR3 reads CASSLDRIPHGYTF. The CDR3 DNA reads TGTGCCAGCAGCTTAGACAGGATCCCCCATGGCTACACCTTC.

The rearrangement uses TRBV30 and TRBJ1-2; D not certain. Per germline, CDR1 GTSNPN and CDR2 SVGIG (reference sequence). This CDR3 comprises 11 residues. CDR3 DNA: TGTGCTTCATCGCCGGTACGGGGCTACACCTTC. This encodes CASSPVRGYTF.

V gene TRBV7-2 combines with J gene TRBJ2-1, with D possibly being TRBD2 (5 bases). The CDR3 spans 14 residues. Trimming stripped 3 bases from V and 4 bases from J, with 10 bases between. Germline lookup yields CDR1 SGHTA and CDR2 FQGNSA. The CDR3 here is CASSFAGQYNEQFF. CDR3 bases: TGTGCCAGCAGCTTCGCGGGCCAATACAATGAGCAGTTCTTC.

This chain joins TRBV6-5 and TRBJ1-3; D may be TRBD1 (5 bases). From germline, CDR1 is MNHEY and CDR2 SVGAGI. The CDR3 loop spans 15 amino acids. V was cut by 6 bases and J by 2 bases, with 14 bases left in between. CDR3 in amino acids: CASRPLGGTGNTIYF. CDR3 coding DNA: TGTGCCAGCAGACCCTTGGGGGGTACTGGAAACACCATATATTTT.

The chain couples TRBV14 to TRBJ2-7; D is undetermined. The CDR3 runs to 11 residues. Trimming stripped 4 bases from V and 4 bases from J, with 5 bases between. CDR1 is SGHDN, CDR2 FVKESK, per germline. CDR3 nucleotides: TGTGCCAGCAGCCTTAATTACGAGCAGTACTTC. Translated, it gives CASSLNYEQYF.

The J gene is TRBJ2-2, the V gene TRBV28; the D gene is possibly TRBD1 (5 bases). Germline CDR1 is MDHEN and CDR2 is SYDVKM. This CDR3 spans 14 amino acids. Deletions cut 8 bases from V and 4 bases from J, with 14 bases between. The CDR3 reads CASGMAGPTGELFF. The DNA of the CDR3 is TGTGCCAGCGGAATGGCAGGGCCCACCGGGGAGCTGTTTTTT.

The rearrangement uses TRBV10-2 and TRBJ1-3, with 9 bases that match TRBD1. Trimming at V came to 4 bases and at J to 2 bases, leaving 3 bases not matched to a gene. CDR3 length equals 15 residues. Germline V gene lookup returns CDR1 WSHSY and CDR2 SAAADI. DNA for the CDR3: TGCGCCAGCAGTGTGGACAGGGGAACTGGAAACACCATATATTTT. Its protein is CASSVDRGTGNTIYF.